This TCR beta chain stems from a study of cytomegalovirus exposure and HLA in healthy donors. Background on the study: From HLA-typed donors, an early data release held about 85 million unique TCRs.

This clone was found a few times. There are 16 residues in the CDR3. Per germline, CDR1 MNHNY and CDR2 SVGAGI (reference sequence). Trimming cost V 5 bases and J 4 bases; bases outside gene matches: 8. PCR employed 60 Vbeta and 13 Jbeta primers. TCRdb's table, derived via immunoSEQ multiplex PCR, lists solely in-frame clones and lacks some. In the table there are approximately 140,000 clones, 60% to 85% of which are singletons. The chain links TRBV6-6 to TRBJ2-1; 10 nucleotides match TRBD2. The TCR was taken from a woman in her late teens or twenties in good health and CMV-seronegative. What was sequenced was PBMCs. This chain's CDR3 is CASSGALLAGYNEQFF. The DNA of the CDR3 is TGTGCCAGCAGTGGGGCCCTACTAGCGGGATACAATGAGCAGTTCTTC.